There are many counts of the clone carrying this T cell receptor beta chain. This entry comes from a study of spatial heterogeneity in lung cancer. Turning to the study itself: A unique TCR and UMI combination showed up more than ten times in raw reads, on average.

V lost 0 bases and J lost 6, with 14 bases in between. CDR1 GTSNPN and CDR2 SVGIG come from the germline V gene (reference sequence). CDR3 length: 15 residues. As for time point: sample taken at primary tumor resection. A unique molecular identifier was carried by every single TCR cDNA molecule. TCRdb independently ran MiXCR on the 5' RACE reads; one entry per CDR3 protein. The sample comprises some 37,000 distinct CDR3 sequences, around 7.5% of which are singletons, and 25% to 35% rests with the top ten. Sequenced material: PBMCs, taken at surgery. The clonotype was recovered from a male donor with early-stage non-small cell lung cancer. V gene TRBV30 combines with J gene TRBJ2-2, with D possibly matching TRBD1 (6 bases). The CDR3 is CAWSVRGISSGELFF. The CDR3 DNA is TGTGCCTGGAGTGTAAGGGGGATTTCTTCCGGGGAGCTGTTTTTT.